This T cell receptor beta chain was documented in a study of blood T cell repertoires in COVID-19. Across the whole study: From T cells, B-cell-depleted T cells, or PBMCs came the material, which was cDNA or gDNA.

Methods used by the authors: Estimates of nucleated cell counts were drawn from the amplification of reference gene primers. Data came from immunoSEQ multiplex PCR; TCRdb stores just in-frame clones and leaves some out. V and J calls and clone size are copied from that table; D and trimming were computed from the DNA. The sample gives under 300,000 clones, around 90% of which show up once; around 1% is in the top ten. The ends lost 0 bases at V and 1 base at J; junction bases unmatched: 18. The CDR3 runs to 22 residues. CDR1 and CDR2 (germline): SGDLS, YYNGEE. Allocation to cohorts depended on clinical history reported by the participants. Symptom resolution, clearance, or two negative PCRs marked the recovered donors of Cohort 3.

The clonotype was recovered from a woman under 40 who had recovered from COVID-19. The V call is TRBV9, the J call TRBJ2-5; 13 nucleotides line up with TRBD2. Sequencing used PBMCs or T cells enriched from blood (not recorded which). CDR3 nucleotide sequence: TGTGCCAGCAGCGTAGCCCCCTCCCCCGGAGTGACTAGCGGGGGGTTCCAAGAGACCCAGTACTTC. As protein: CASSVAPSPGVTSGGFQETQYF.